The next 24 T cell receptor beta chains were all read from a single sample in a study of cytotoxic CD8 clonotypes in ibrutinib-treated CLL. The method was immunoSEQ multiplex PCR; TCRdb's version includes in-frame clones alone and lacks a portion of them. The sample lists roughly 330,000 clones; 60% to 80% were seen once. The specimen comprised PBMCs, sampled after 36 months of ibrutinib treatment. Receptors were obtained from a human donor with chronic lymphocytic leukemia.

The table lists this clone with a few counts. This chain links TRBV5-1 with TRBJ1-3; D unclear. Trimming removed 0 bases at V and 0 bases at J, with 10 bases between. The CDR3 consists of 16 residues. Per germline, CDR1 SGHRS and CDR2 YFSETQ. CDR3 coding DNA: TGCGCCAGCAGCTTGGCCGGGCAGGCCTCTGGAAACACCATATATTTT. Its protein product is CASSLAGQASGNTIYF.

V is TRBV5-1 and J is TRBJ1-2, with a tentative D call TRBD1 (6 bases). Trimming removed 3 bases from V and 5 bases from J, with 11 bases in between. This CDR3 spans 13 amino acids. The germline V gene has CDR1 SGHRS and CDR2 YFSETQ. The CDR3 DNA is TGCGCCAGCAGCTCGGGACATATATATGGCTACACCTTC. It specifies CASSSGHIYGYTF.

This clone was picked up a small number of times. V and J are TRBV2 and TRBJ2-2, with 7 bases that match TRBD1. The CDR3 totals 16 residues. V gave up 4 bases and J gave up 1 base; unmatched junction bases: 6. Per the germline V gene, CDR1 is SNHLY and CDR2 is FYNNEI. DNA of the CDR3: TGTGCCAGCAGTGTGCCCGGGACAGTGAACACCGGGGAGCTGTTTTTT. It yields the protein CASSVPGTVNTGELFF. Full variable domain (remainder filled in from reference TRBV2 and TRBJ2-2): EPEVTQTPSHQVTQMGQEVILRCVPISNHLYFYWYRQILGQKVEFLVSFYNNEISEKSEIFDDQFSVERPDGSNFTLKIRSTKLEDSAMYFCASSVPGTVNTGELFFGEGSRLTVL.

The chain couples TRBV7-9 to TRBJ1-1; 7 positions match TRBD1. Looked up from germline, CDR1 is SEHNR and CDR2 is FQNEAQ (reference sequence). The CDR3 covers 14 residues. V gave up 1 base and J gave up 4 bases; unmatched junction bases: 3. The CDR3 coding sequence is TGTGCCAGCAGCTTAGACAGGGGATCCACTGAAGCTTTCTTT. Protein sequence: CASSLDRGSTEAFF.

This rearrangement joins TRBV9 to TRBJ1-2; no clear D gene. The CDR3 contains 14 residues. Trimming took off 4 bases at V and 3 bases at J, with 13 bases between the two ends. From germline, CDR1 is SGDLS and CDR2 YYNGEE. CDR3 sequence (DNA): TGTGCCAGCAGCCCTGGTTTGGTGGACTATGGCTACACCTTC. The encoded protein is CASSPGLVDYGYTF.

The chain is built from TRBV25-1 and TRBJ1-4, with 10 bases fitting TRBD1. The CDR3 contains 18 residues. V shed 3 bases and J 4 bases; nucleotides not matched to a gene: 11. The germline gives CDR1 MGHDK, CDR2 SYGVNS. The CDR3 spells CASSDPTGTGVYNEKLFF. CDR3 in DNA: TGTGCCAGCAGTGATCCAACCGGGACAGGGGTTTATAATGAAAAACTGTTTTTT.

V is TRBV11-3 and J is TRBJ2-7; TRBD1 matches 8 bases. This CDR3 has 13 residues. The V and J ends lost 5 bases and 6 bases, in that order; junction bases with no gene match: 6. Germline V gene lookup returns CDR1 SGHNT and CDR2 YENEEA. The CDR3 nucleotides read TGTGCCAGCAGCGGACAGGGTACCGGCGAGCAGTACTTC. This encodes CASSGQGTGEQYF.

J is TRBJ2-3 and V is TRBV7-2, with 7 bases lining up with TRBD2. Germline lookup yields CDR1 SGHTA and CDR2 FQGNSA. Losses at the gene ends were 3 bases for V and 0 bases for J; bases not matched to a gene: 3. The CDR3 spans 15 residues. CDR3 nucleotide sequence: TGTGCCAGCAGCTTCCGGCGGGAGAGCACAGATACGCAGTATTTT. Translating it yields CASSFRRESTDTQYF.

The V gene is TRBV6-5, the J gene TRBJ2-3, with D possibly matching TRBD2 (6 bases). Trimming cost V 2 bases and J 1 base, with 10 bases left between them. This CDR3 has 15 amino acids. Germline V CDR1 and CDR2: MNHEY, SVGAGI. The CDR3 nucleotides read TGTGCCAGCAGTTACGGCGGGGTGGGCACAGATACGCAGTATTTT. It specifies CASSYGGVGTDTQYF.

This clone was observed a handful of times. The V call is TRBV19, the J call TRBJ1-2, with 7 bases identical to TRBD1. The CDR3 spans 16 residues. V gave up 4 bases and J gave up 2 bases; unmatched junction bases: 10. Germline V gene sequence: CDR1 LNHDA, CDR2 SQIVND (reference sequence). The CDR3 DNA reads TGTGCCAGTAGTACAGCGGGGGACAGTAGGAACTATGGCTACACCTTC. Its translation is CASSTAGDSRNYGYTF.

The V and J genes are TRBV27 and TRBJ2-1; 8 bases agree with TRBD2. V was clipped by 7 bases and J by 1 base; unmatched bases: 3. CDR1 MNHEY and CDR2 SMNVEV come from the germline V gene (reference sequence). CDR3 length equals 14 residues. The CDR3 protein is CASTGTRSYNEQFF. CDR3 bases: TGTGCCAGCACGGGGACTAGGTCCTACAATGAGCAGTTCTTC.

V is TRBV9 and J is TRBJ2-3, with TRBD2 identical over 9 bases. This CDR3 region has 15 residues. The germline V gene encodes CDR1 SGDLS and CDR2 YYNGEE. Unmatched junction bases numbered 4, after V lost 3 bases and J lost 2 bases. The CDR3 sequence: CASSDLAGHTDTQYF. CDR3 bases: TGTGCCAGCAGCGACCTAGCGGGACACACAGATACGCAGTATTTT.

This rearrangement joins TRBV11-2 to TRBJ2-1; D is undetermined. V lost 5 bases and J 8 bases, leaving 13 bases between the germline ends. Germline-derived CDR1 and CDR2 are SGHAT and FQNNGV. This CDR3 contains 13 residues. CDR3 loop: CASSPHPDYEQFF. The CDR3 nucleotides are TGTGCCAGCAGCCCCCATCCAGACTATGAGCAGTTCTTC.

The chain is built from TRBV6-1 and TRBJ2-7; D uncertain. Germline-derived CDR1 and CDR2 are MNHNS and SASEGT. Trimming cost V 8 bases and J 4 bases, with 6 bases left between them. The CDR3 contains 10 residues. The chain's CDR3 is CASGQYEQYF. CDR3 sequence (DNA): TGTGCCAGCGGCCAGTACGAGCAGTACTTC.

In this sample, this clone turned up a few times. The chain has TRBV29-1 and TRBJ1-5, with D hard to call. This CDR3 is 12 amino acids long. The germline gives CDR1 SQVTM, CDR2 ANQGSEA. Trimming cost V 6 bases and J 2 bases, with 8 bases left between them. DNA of the CDR3: TGCAGCGTAGCCGGGGGCAATCAGCCCCAGCATTTT. It encodes CSVAGGNQPQHF.

This chain joins TRBV10-3 and TRBJ2-7; D unclear. The CDR3 has 14 amino acids. The V gene lost 4 bases and the J gene lost 2 bases, with 12 bases spanning the gap. Germline values: CDR1 ENHRY, CDR2 SYGVKD. This chain's CDR3 is CAISGRLLAYEQYF. Written as DNA, the CDR3 is TGTGCCATCAGTGGTAGACTCCTTGCCTACGAGCAGTACTTC.

In this sample, this clone turned up once. This chain links TRBV5-6 with TRBJ2-2; 9 bases agree with TRBD2. There are 15 residues in the CDR3. The germline CDR1 and CDR2 sequences are SGHDT and YYEEEE. Unmatched junction bases numbered 5, after V lost 2 bases and J lost 6 bases. CDR3 loop: CASSLAGGIPGELFF. CDR3 DNA: TGTGCCAGCAGCTTAGCGGGAGGTATCCCCGGGGAGCTGTTTTTT.

V and J are TRBV18 and TRBJ2-2; D is unclear. CDR3 size: 14 residues. Trimming pared 6 bases from V and 1 base from J, leaving 9 bases between. CDR1 KGHSH and CDR2 LQKENI come from the germline V gene. CDR3: CASSHTENTGELFF. CDR3 nucleotide sequence: TGTGCCAGCTCCCACACAGAGAACACCGGGGAGCTGTTTTTT.

The chain carries TRBV27 and TRBJ2-7; TRBD1 matches at 7 bases. There are 14 residues in the CDR3. Germline V gives CDR1 MNHEY, CDR2 SMNVEV (reference sequence). The V and J ends lost 4 bases and 2 bases, in that order; junction bases with no gene match: 5. CDR3 nucleotide sequence: TGTGCCAGCAGTTCCGGGACAGCCCCCTACGAGCAGTACTTC. Encoded protein: CASSSGTAPYEQYF.

The chain joins TRBV5-4 to TRBJ2-1, with 9 positions matching TRBD2. V dropped 4 bases and J dropped 5; count of bases not matched to a gene: 7. Germline V gene lookup returns CDR1 SGHNT and CDR2 YYREEE (reference sequence). This CDR3 contains 15 residues. Written as DNA, the CDR3 is TGTGCCAGCAGCCGCGCGGGGGGGCTACACAATGAGCAGTTCTTC. Its protein is CASSRAGGLHNEQFF.

The chain couples TRBV7-2 to TRBJ2-5, with D unclear. This CDR3 region has 14 residues. Germline CDR1 is SGHTA and CDR2 is FQGNSA. V shed 3 bases and J shed 0 bases, with 8 bases lying between them. DNA of the CDR3: TGTGCCAGCAGCTTCCGGCAGAACCAAGAGACCCAGTACTTC. It specifies CASSFRQNQETQYF.

CDR3 coding DNA: TGTGCCAGCAGCCCCGGGACAGCGAGGGCGTCCGGGGAGCTGTTTTTT. Residues: CASSPGTARASGELFF. The rearrangement joins TRBV2 to TRBJ2-2, with 7 bases fitting TRBD1. CDR1 is SNHLY and CDR2 is FYNNEI in the germline V gene. Unmatched junction bases numbered 13, after V lost 6 bases and J lost 6 bases. The CDR3 runs 16 residues.

V is TRBV23-1 and J is TRBJ2-2; D is perhaps TRBD1 or TRBD2 (5 bases each). TRBV23-1 falls under the ORF class, with uncertain function. The CDR3 runs 14 residues. With 3 bases removed from V and 6 bases from J, the gap between germline ends came to 11 bases. The CDR3 is CASSHEGKSGELFF. Here the CDR3 DNA reads TGCGCCAGCAGTCATGAGGGGAAGTCCGGGGAGCTGTTTTTT.

J is TRBJ2-2 and V is TRBV6-5; D is unresolved. The CDR3 is made up of 13 amino acids. Germline V gives CDR1 MNHEY, CDR2 SVGAGI. Trimming shortened V by 0 bases and J by 7 bases, and 6 bases separated the two germline ends. CDR3 amino acids: CASSYSNGGELFF. The CDR3 DNA reads TGTGCCAGCAGTTACTCGAACGGCGGGGAGCTGTTTTTT.